This T cell receptor beta chain was observed in a study of blood T cell repertoires in COVID-19. Study background: Acute-phase and convalescent COVID-19 samples originated in the United States, Italy and Spain.

V lost 1 base, J lost 7 bases, and 11 bases lay in between. Germline V gene lookup returns CDR1 PRHDT and CDR2 FYEKMQ (reference sequence). The CDR3 contains 13 residues. Source study methods: Amplification from reference gene primers served as the basis for estimated nucleated cell counts. TCRdb's copy holds only in-frame clones and misses some; the assay was immunoSEQ multiplex PCR. The V and J calls and the clone size are those of that table, but D and trimming were determined from the DNA. Of approximately 200,000 clones listed, roughly 80% are singletons. A few counts support this clone. The source of this sequence is a woman younger than 45 who had recovered from COVID-19. Sequencing was done on a sample of peripheral blood. This chain links TRBV13 with TRBJ2-7; D remains ambiguous. CDR3 residues: CASSLDSAVEQYF. CDR3 DNA: TGTGCCAGCAGCTTAGATTCCGCAGTAGAGCAGTACTTC.